Below, one TCR beta chain is given with its context. The table came from immunoSEQ multiplex PCR; TCRdb's copy has only in-frame clones and leaves some out. Of roughly 200,000 clones in the sample, over 80% were seen once. The CDR3 consists of 16 residues. The V and J ends lost 4 bases and 1 base respectively, with 12 bases between them. CDR1 is SGHRS and CDR2 is YFSETQ in the germline V gene. These data originate in a study of blood T cell repertoires in COVID-19. Sequencing was performed on peripheral blood. This chain joins TRBV5-1 and TRBJ2-6; tentatively, D is TRBD1 (6 bases). The source of this sequence is a woman aged 40-49 years with COVID-19, enrolled during active disease. The CDR3 DNA is TGCGCCAGCAGCCCCACAGGGTATTCTGGGGCCAACGTCCTGACTTTC. Residues: CASSPTGYSGANVLTF.